The rows below give T cell receptor beta chains drawn from one sample of a study of beta chain features in type 1 diabetes. TCRdb keeps only in-frame clones here, not all; method: immunoSEQ multiplex PCR. The sample yields more than 300,000 clones, approximately 12% seen once. Specimen: naive CD4+ T cells from blood. The receptors were sampled from a woman between 18 and 29 years old with type 1 diabetes. CDR3s include the opening cysteine and the closing phenylalanine or tryptophan. Clone size is shown for a subset of rows, as once, few, many or a class of expanded clone.

j_call	v_call	clone_size	cdr3_aa
TRBJ1-2	TRBV30	.	CAWRSMGTGGLYGYTF
TRBJ2-7	TRBV28	.	CASTLGGYEQYF
TRBJ1-2	TRBV5-1	few	CASRSGTGGDFWGYTF
TRBJ2-6	TRBV4-3	few	CASSDGQGRTNVLTF
TRBJ2-6	TRBV28	.	CASSSMGGTGANVLTF
TRBJ1-2	TRBV18	few	CASSPQHPTNYGYTF
TRBJ1-6	TRBV7-8	.	CASSLTPEGSYNSPLHF
TRBJ2-1	TRBV19	.	CASSIQGQGNYNEQFF
TRBJ2-5	TRBV11-2	few	CASSRMGLQETQYF
TRBJ2-4	TRBV25-1	.	CASTRTGGDIQYF
TRBJ1-2	TRBV30	.	CAWSEQTNYGYTF
TRBJ2-1	TRBV9	once	CASSVLALPYNEQFF
TRBJ1-3	TRBV7-9	few	CASSPQGGSGNTIYF
TRBJ1-1	TRBV14	few	CASSQHPGQGNTEAFF
TRBJ1-2	TRBV7-2	.	CASSSQDRYGYTF
TRBJ2-3	TRBV30	few	CAWKTGGWDTQYF
TRBJ2-1	TRBV28	.	CASSLSAGGHYNEQFF
TRBJ2-7	TRBV15	.	CATSRDTGSYEQYF
TRBJ1-1	TRBV15	few	CATSGRHLNTEAFF
TRBJ2-1	TRBV19	.	CASTPSAGEISNEQFF
TRBJ1-1	TRBV25-1	few	CASSAQGYMAFF
TRBJ1-3	TRBV27	.	CASSLGQGNTIYF
TRBJ1-2	TRBV20-1	few	CSAFSFGYTF
TRBJ2-1	TRBV5-1	few	CASGSWGDEQFF
TRBJ1-2	TRBV10-3	.	CAISETQGAYGYTF
TRBJ1-2	TRBV18	.	CASSPPEGVNGYTF
TRBJ2-3	TRBV20-1	few	CSAPRGNTQYF
TRBJ2-1	TRBV2	.	CASSENRGNNEQFF
TRBJ2-2	TRBV5-1	.	CASSLTGDTGELFF
TRBJ2-3	TRBV28	.	CASISGSTDTQYF
TRBJ2-7	TRBV19	.	CASSIGGTASYEQYF
TRBJ2-3	TRBV28	.	CASRLAGGPDTQYF
TRBJ2-5	TRBV9	.	CASSEGAGLDQETQYF
TRBJ2-1	TRBV5-4	few	CASSLYDRTSGEQFF
TRBJ2-3	TRBV5-4	.	CASSFSPQGSTDTQYF